The clone carrying this T cell receptor (beta chain) was observed many times. What it recognizes is unknown. Library preparation (for TCRbeta) was performed with unique molecular identifiers. TCRdb processed the PCR reads anew with MiXCR; each CDR3 protein has one entry. The table has 490,000 or so distinct CDR3 sequences, roughly a tenth seen once. The sample is drawn from a study of T-cell reconstitution after alpha-beta-depleted transplantation in children. Regarding the study as a whole: T-cell counts and diversity were attributed mostly to newly produced T cells one year after transplant. Reportedly, alpha-beta T cells present about two months post-transplant originated from several hundred expanded clones of graft origin. Some patients' high day-60 TCRbeta diversity was attributed to recipient cells surviving conditioning.

The CDR3 is 16 residues long. CDR1 is SEHNR, CDR2 FQNEAQ, per germline (reference sequence). V gave up 5 bases and J gave up 3 bases; unmatched junction bases: 11. The material was PBMCs, obtained before TCRalphabeta/CD19-depleted stem cell transplant. This chain uses TRBV7-9 with TRBJ2-7, with TRBD1 identical over 9 bases. This receptor was taken from a child between 2 and 9 years old with inherited bone marrow failure, due to receive a stem cell transplant. The CDR3 spells CASSGRGTGMSYEQYF. The CDR3 DNA sequence: TGTGCCAGCAGCGGAAGAGGGACAGGGATGAGCTACGAGCAGTACTTC.